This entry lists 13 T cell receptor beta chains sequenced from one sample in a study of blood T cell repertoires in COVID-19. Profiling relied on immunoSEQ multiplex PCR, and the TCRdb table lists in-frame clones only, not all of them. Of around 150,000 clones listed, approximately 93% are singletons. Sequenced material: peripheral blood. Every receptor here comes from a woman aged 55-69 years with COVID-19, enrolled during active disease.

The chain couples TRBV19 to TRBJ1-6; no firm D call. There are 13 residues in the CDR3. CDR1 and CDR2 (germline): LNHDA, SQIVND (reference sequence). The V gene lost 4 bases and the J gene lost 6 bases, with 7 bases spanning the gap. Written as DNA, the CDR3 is TGTGCCAGTAGTAGGTCGGGTAATTCACCCCTCCACTTT. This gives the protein CASSRSGNSPLHF.

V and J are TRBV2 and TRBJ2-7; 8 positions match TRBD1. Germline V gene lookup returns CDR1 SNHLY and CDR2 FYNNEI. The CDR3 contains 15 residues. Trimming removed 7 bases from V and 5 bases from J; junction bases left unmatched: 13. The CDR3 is CASKGQTGVFDEQYF. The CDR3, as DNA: TGTGCCAGCAAAGGACAGACAGGGGTTTTTGACGAGCAGTACTTC.

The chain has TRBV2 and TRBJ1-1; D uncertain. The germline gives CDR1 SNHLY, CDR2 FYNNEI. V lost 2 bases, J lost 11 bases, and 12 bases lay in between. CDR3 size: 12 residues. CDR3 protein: CASSESAQAAFF. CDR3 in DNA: TGTGCCAGCAGTGAAAGTGCCCAGGCGGCTTTCTTT.

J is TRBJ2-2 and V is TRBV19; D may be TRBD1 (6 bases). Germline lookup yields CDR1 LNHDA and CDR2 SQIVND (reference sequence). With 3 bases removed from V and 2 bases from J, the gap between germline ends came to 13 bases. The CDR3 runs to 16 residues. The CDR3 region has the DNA TGTGCCAGTAGTATTTACGCAGGGGTTAACACCGGGGAGCTGTTTTTT. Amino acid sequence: CASSIYAGVNTGELFF.

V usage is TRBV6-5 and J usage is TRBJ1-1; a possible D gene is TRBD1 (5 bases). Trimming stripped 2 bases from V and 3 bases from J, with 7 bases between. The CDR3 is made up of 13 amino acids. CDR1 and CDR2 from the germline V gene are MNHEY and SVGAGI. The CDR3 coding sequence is TGTGCCAGCAGTTACCAGGGATACACTGAAGCTTTCTTT. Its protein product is CASSYQGYTEAFF.

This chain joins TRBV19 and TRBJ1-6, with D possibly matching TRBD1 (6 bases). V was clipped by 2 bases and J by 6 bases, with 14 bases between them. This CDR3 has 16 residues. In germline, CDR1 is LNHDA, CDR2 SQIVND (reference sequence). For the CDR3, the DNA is TGTGCCAGTAGTATAATTAGCCGGACAGTTAATTCACCCCTCCACTTT. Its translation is CASSIISRTVNSPLHF.

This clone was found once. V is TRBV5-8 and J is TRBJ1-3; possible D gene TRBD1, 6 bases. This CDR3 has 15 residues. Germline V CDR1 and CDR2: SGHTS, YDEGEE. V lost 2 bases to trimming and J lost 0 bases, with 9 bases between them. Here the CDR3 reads CASSFQGYSGNTIYF. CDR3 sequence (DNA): TGTGCCAGCAGCTTTCAGGGGTACTCTGGAAACACCATATATTTT.

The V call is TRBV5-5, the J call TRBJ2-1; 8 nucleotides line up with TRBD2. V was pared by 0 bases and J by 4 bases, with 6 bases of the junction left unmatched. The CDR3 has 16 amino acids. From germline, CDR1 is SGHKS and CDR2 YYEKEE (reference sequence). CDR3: CASSLGRGGTYNEQFF. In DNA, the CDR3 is TGTGCCAGCAGCTTGGGACGGGGGGGCACTTACAATGAGCAGTTCTTC.

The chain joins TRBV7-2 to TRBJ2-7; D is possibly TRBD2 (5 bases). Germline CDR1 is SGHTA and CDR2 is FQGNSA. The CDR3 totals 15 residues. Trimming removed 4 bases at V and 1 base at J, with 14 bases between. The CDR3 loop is CASSSDWTHSYEQYF. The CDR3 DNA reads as TGTGCCAGCAGCTCCGATTGGACTCATTCCTACGAGCAGTACTTC.

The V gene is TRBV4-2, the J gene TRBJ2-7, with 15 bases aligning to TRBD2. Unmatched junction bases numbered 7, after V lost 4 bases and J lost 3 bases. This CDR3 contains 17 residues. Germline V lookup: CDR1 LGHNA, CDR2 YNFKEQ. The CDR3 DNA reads TGTGCCAGCAGCCTCGACGGGACTAGCGGGGGGATCTACGAGCAGTACTTC. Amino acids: CASSLDGTSGGIYEQYF.

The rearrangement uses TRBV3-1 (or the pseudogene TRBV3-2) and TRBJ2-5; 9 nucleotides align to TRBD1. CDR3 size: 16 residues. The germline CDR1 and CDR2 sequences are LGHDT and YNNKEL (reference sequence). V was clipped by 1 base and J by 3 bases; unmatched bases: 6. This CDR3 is CASSQVARTGEETQYF. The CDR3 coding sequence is TGTGCCAGCAGCCAAGTCGCCCGGACAGGGGAAGAGACCCAGTACTTC.

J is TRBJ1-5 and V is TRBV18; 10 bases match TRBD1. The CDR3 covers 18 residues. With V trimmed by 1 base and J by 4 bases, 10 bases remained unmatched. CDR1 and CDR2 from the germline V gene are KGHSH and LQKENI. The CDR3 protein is CASSPRTRGQGENQPQHF. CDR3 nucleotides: TGTGCCAGCTCACCACGTACCCGAGGACAGGGGGAGAATCAGCCCCAGCATTTT.

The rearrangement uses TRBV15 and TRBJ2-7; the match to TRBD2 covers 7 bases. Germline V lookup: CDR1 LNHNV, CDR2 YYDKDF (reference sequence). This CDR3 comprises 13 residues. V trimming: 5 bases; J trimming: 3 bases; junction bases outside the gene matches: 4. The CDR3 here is CATSRTRGYEQYF. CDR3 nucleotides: TGTGCCACCAGCCGGACTAGGGGCTACGAGCAGTACTTC.